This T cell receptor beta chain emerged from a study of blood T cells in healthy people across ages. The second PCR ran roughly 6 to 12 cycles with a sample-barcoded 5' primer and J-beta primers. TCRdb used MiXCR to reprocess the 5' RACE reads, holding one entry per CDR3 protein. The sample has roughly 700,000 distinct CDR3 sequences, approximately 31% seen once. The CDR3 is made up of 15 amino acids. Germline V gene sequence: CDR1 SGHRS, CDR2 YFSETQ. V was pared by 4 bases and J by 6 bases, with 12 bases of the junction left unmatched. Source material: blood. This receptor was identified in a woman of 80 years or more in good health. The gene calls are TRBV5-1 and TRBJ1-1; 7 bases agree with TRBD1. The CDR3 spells CASSLLTGSNAEAFF. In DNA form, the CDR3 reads TGCGCCAGCAGCCTGCTGACAGGGAGTAACGCTGAAGCTTTCTTT.